One T cell receptor (beta chain) is described in this entry. Trimming cost V 8 bases and J 7 bases, with 17 bases left between them. The CDR3 is 14 amino acids. The germline V gene has CDR1 MRHNA and CDR2 SNTAGT. The sample comes from a study of blood T cell repertoires in COVID-19. Using immunoSEQ multiplex PCR, the repertoire was profiled, and TCRdb retains in-frame clones only, with some absent. The sample shows under 400,000 clones, 70% to 90% of them seen only once. This sequence was found in a woman in her thirties with COVID-19, enrolled during active disease. The V call is TRBV6-4, the J call TRBJ1-4; D unresolved. Sequencing used peripheral blood. Here the CDR3 DNA reads TGTGCCAGCCACAGCCGAGCCCACGGTGAAAAACTGTTTTTT. Its protein product is CASHSRAHGEKLFF.